The present T cell receptor beta chain was sequenced within a study of T cell responses to AZD1222 COVID-19 vaccine. Study-wide results and caveats: Repertoires in all cases were sampled only once the peak T cell response had passed. Donors were largely white British and mainly female; clonal diversity was possibly underestimated.

Of note for this clone: Antigen: not known.

From germline, CDR1 is LNHDA and CDR2 SQIVND (reference sequence). The V end lost 1 base, the J end lost 6 bases, and 6 bases lay between the germline ends. The CDR3 loop spans 13 amino acids. Assay used: immunoSEQ multiplex PCR; TCRdb lists only in-frame clones, some missing. Counted here are some 200,000 clones, 90% to 95% occurring once; the ten biggest clones make up about 4%. This material consisted of peripheral blood, taken 28 days after the second dose of the MenACWY control vaccine. The sequence was collected from an adult who received the MenACWY meningococcal vaccine as a control. The chain couples TRBV19 to TRBJ2-2; D unclear. The DNA for the CDR3 is TGTGCCAGTAGTATAGCCCTATCCGGGGAGCTGTTTTTT. Protein: CASSIALSGELFF.